Listed here are 6 T cell receptor beta chains from one sample, sequenced in a study of T cell changes during pregnancy in multiple sclerosis. The repertoire was sequenced with immunoSEQ multiplex PCR; TCRdb's copy has only in-frame clones and lacks some. Among 45,000 to 65,000 clones listed, under 95% were seen once. The specimen comprised peripheral blood, sampled after pregnancy. The receptors originated from a female donor in good health, enrolled as a control in a pregnancy study.

This clone has just one count. V gene TRBV18 combines with J gene TRBJ1-1; the D gene is possibly TRBD1 (5 bases). The V gene's germline CDR1 is KGHSH and CDR2 LQKENI. The CDR3 extends over 15 amino acids. Trimming removed 6 bases from V and 3 bases from J, with 17 bases in between. The DNA for the CDR3 is TGTGCCAGCTCTATCGGCCCGCAAGGGGACACTGAAGCTTTCTTT. Translation gives CASSIGPQGDTEAFF. The whole variable domain, remainder taken from reference TRBV18 and TRBJ1-1, is NAGVMQNPRHLVRRRGQEARLRCSPMKGHSHVYWYRQLPEEGLKFMVYLQKENIIDESGMPKERFSAEFPKEGPSILRIQQVVRGDSAAYFCASSIGPQGDTEAFFGQGTRLTVV.

The chain couples TRBV2 to TRBJ1-1, with D possibly matching TRBD1 (6 bases). The length of the CDR3 is 15 residues. V lost 4 bases and J 5 bases, leaving 17 bases between the germline ends. From germline, CDR1 is SNHLY and CDR2 FYNNEI. The DNA of the CDR3 is TGTGCCAGCAGTGGGAAGGTGACAGGTCAAACTGAAGCTTTCTTT. Encoded protein: CASSGKVTGQTEAFF.

The count of this clone is one. The chain has TRBV29-1 and TRBJ1-1, with D possibly TRBD1 on 5 matching bases. Germline CDR1 reads SQVTM; CDR2 reads ANQGSEA. The CDR3 covers 14 residues. Between the trimmed V and J ends, which lost 4 bases and 0 bases, there was a span of 12 bases. The CDR3 protein is CSVAQGSMNTEAFF. Written as DNA, the CDR3 is TGCAGCGTTGCGCAGGGTTCTATGAACACTGAAGCTTTCTTT.

This chain uses TRBV9 with TRBJ2-7; 10 nucleotides match TRBD1. In germline, CDR1 is SGDLS, CDR2 YYNGEE. The CDR3 length is 16 residues. V shed 0 bases, J shed 5 bases, and the junction held 8 bases outside the gene matches. CDR3 nucleotides: TGTGCCAGCAGCGTAGGTGGGGACAGGGGTCGTCACGAGCAGTACTTC. It translates to CASSVGGDRGRHEQYF.

This chain uses TRBV7-2 with TRBJ2-3, with TRBD1 as a possible D gene (6 bases). CDR1 and CDR2 from the germline V gene are SGHTA and FQGNSA. Trimming cost V 3 bases and J 5 bases, with 15 bases left between them. This CDR3 region has 15 residues. The chain's CDR3 is CASSFPAGEVDTQYF. The CDR3 bases are TGTGCCAGCAGCTTTCCGGCAGGGGAAGTAGATACGCAGTATTTT.

The V and J genes are TRBV28 and TRBJ2-1; D is perhaps TRBD1 (7 bases). CDR3 size: 15 residues. The V and J ends lost 3 bases and 3 bases respectively, with 12 bases between them. Germline V CDR1 and CDR2: MDHEN, SYDVKM. This CDR3 reads CASSLQGGRYNEQFF. CDR3 DNA sequence: TGTGCCAGCAGTTTGCAGGGGGGTCGCTACAATGAGCAGTTCTTC.